This entry lists 11 T cell receptor beta chains sequenced from one sample in a study of cytomegalovirus exposure and HLA in healthy donors. Primers for the PCR totalled 60 Vbeta and 13 Jbeta. Sequencing used immunoSEQ multiplex PCR; TCRdb keeps in-frame clones, though not all of them. Found here are fewer than 250,000 clones, 70% to 90% of them singletons; the top ten hold 1% to 1.5%. The sample consisted of PBMCs. These receptor sequences come from a human donor in good health.

This chain joins TRBV6-5 and TRBJ1-2, with 8 positions matching TRBD1. The CDR3 is made up of 15 amino acids. Trimming removed 6 bases from V and 2 bases from J; junction bases left unmatched: 8. Germline-derived CDR1 and CDR2 are MNHEY and SVGAGI. CDR3 region: CASRMTGVGNYGYTF. CDR3 sequence (DNA): TGTGCCAGCAGGATGACAGGGGTTGGGAACTATGGCTACACCTTC.

The rearrangement uses TRBV7-2 and TRBJ2-5; unclear D gene. CDR3 length: 11 residues. Trimming removed 4 bases at V and 4 bases at J, with 4 bases between. Germline V gene lookup returns CDR1 SGHTA and CDR2 FQGNSA. The CDR3 is CASSSVETQYF. CDR3 sequence (DNA): TGTGCCAGCAGCTCCGTAGAGACCCAGTACTTC.

The genes are TRBV7-9 and TRBJ2-2; 7 bases are shared with TRBD2. The germline CDR1 and CDR2 sequences are SEHNR and FQNEAQ (reference sequence). The CDR3 covers 16 residues. Trimming cost V 3 bases and J 4 bases; bases outside gene matches: 8. The CDR3 coding sequence is TGTGCCAGCAGCTTTTTGTCAGGGAGGGCCACCGGGGAGCTGTTTTTT. It yields the protein CASSFLSGRATGELFF.

J is TRBJ2-7 and V is TRBV29-1, with 12 bases fitting TRBD2. The CDR3 contains 13 residues. The V gene end was trimmed by 6 bases and the J gene end by 2 bases; junction bases not matched to a gene: 2. The germline gives CDR1 SQVTM, CDR2 ANQGSEA. CDR3 protein: CSVGLAGTYEQYF. DNA of the CDR3: TGCAGCGTAGGACTAGCGGGGACCTACGAGCAGTACTTC.

The chain has TRBV25-1 and TRBJ1-2; D may be TRBD1 (6 bases). CDR3 length: 13 residues. Between the trimmed V and J ends, which lost 7 bases and 5 bases, there was a span of 14 bases. Germline V CDR1 and CDR2: MGHDK, SYGVNS. CDR3 residues: CASNRAGAYGYTF. DNA for the CDR3: TGTGCCAGCAATCGGGCAGGGGCTTATGGCTACACCTTC.

The chain carries TRBV2 and TRBJ2-7; 9 bases line up with TRBD1. CDR1 is SNHLY, CDR2 FYNNEI, per germline. The CDR3 covers 14 residues. Trimming at V came to 7 bases and at J to 1 base, leaving 5 bases not matched to a gene. CDR3 sequence: CASTDRGSSYEQYF. In nucleotides, the CDR3 is TGTGCCAGCACCGACAGGGGGTCATCCTACGAGCAGTACTTC. Combining the CDR3 with reference TRBV2 and TRBJ2-7 gives the whole variable domain EPEVTQTPSHQVTQMGQEVILRCVPISNHLYFYWYRQILGQKVEFLVSFYNNEISEKSEIFDDQFSVERPDGSNFTLKIRSTKLEDSAMYFCASTDRGSSYEQYFGPGTRLTVT.

The chain uses TRBV10-3 and TRBJ2-7; 11 positions agree with TRBD2. CDR1 ENHRY and CDR2 SYGVKD come from the germline V gene. The CDR3 covers 15 residues. The J segment lost 5 bases and the V segment lost 2 bases, leaving 5 bases of the junction unmatched. The CDR3 here is CAISEMTSGNNEQYF. For the CDR3, the DNA is TGTGCCATCAGTGAGATGACTAGCGGGAACAACGAGCAGTACTTC.

The J gene is TRBJ1-4, the V gene TRBV2, with TRBD1 identical over 11 bases. After removal of 7 bases from V and 8 bases from J, the junction contained 6 bases not matched to a gene. This CDR3 contains 14 residues. CDR1 and CDR2 from the germline V gene are SNHLY and FYNNEI. The CDR3 sequence: CASNQDRGREKLFF. CDR3 DNA sequence: TGTGCCAGCAATCAGGACAGGGGGCGAGAAAAACTGTTTTTT.

The rearrangement joins TRBV7-3 to TRBJ2-3; D is unresolved. Germline assignment: CDR1 SGHTA and CDR2 FQGTGA. The ends were cut back, 2 bases at V and 1 base at J, with 7 bases in the middle. The length of the CDR3 is 14 residues. In DNA form, the CDR3 reads TGTGCCAGCAGCTTAGTCAGCGGCACAGATACGCAGTATTTT. This codes for CASSLVSGTDTQYF.

The J gene is TRBJ2-3, the V gene TRBV7-3, with 11 bases that match TRBD2. This CDR3 has 16 residues. J gave up 2 bases and V 5 bases, and 6 bases lay outside the gene matches. Germline CDR1 reads SGHTA; CDR2 reads FQGTGA. For the CDR3, the DNA is TGTGCCAGCAGCCCCAGACTAGCGGGGAACACAGATACGCAGTATTTT. This codes for CASSPRLAGNTDTQYF.

The rearrangement uses TRBV10-2 and TRBJ1-1; D might be TRBD1 (6 bases). Trimming shortened V by 4 bases and J by 4 bases, and 13 bases separated the two germline ends. Germline V lookup: CDR1 WSHSY, CDR2 SAAADI. CDR3 length equals 14 residues. The CDR3: CASSARQVGTEAFF. Here the CDR3 DNA reads TGCGCCAGCAGTGCGCGACAGGTGGGCACTGAAGCTTTCTTT.